This T cell receptor (beta chain) was captured by sequencing in a study of long-term antiretroviral therapy in people with HIV. The study, taken as a whole, reports: Nothing was known about ART adherence, viral resistance or changes in therapy.

Survey-level resolution applied to immunoSEQ assay v3.0. Clones were read by immunoSEQ multiplex PCR, and TCRdb kept only the in-frame ones, dropping some. Of roughly 16,000 clones in the sample, approximately 78% were seen once. About this clone: The antigen is undetermined.

Germline assignment: CDR1 KGHSY and CDR2 FQNENV. V lost 0 bases and J 11 bases, leaving 16 bases between the germline ends. This CDR3 comprises 14 residues. The rearrangement uses TRBV16 and TRBJ1-1; no definite D call. This clonotype originated in a man between 18 and 35 years old with HIV. The sample consisted of unsorted PBMCs, taken 0.3 years after starting antiretroviral therapy. Here the CDR3 reads CASSQSGPGVVAFF. The CDR3 nucleotides read TGTGCCAGCAGCCAATCAGGGCCCGGCGTTGTCGCTTTCTTT.